Detailed here is one T cell receptor (beta chain). This record comes from a study of blood T cell repertoires in COVID-19. Study as a whole: Nucleic acid was either cDNA or gDNA, and it came from T cells, B-cell-depleted T cells, or PBMCs.

The germline gives CDR1 SGHRS, CDR2 YFSETQ. CDR3 size: 15 residues. The J segment lost 8 bases and the V segment lost 5 bases, leaving 9 bases of the junction unmatched. In the authors' workflow: Cell counts per sample came from amplifying reference gene primers. Data came from immunoSEQ multiplex PCR; TCRdb stores just in-frame clones and leaves some out. That table gives V, J and clone size, and the DNA gave D and trimming. Of 100,000 to 150,000 clones listed, approximately 90% are singletons. The sample consisted of peripheral blood. The TCR comes from a man aged 50 to 60 with active or convalescent COVID-19. The genes are TRBV5-1 and TRBJ2-1, with TRBD2 matching 11 bases. The CDR3 DNA reads as TGCGCCAGCAGAGTCACTAGCGGGGGTATCGATGAGCAGTTCTTC. This sequence encodes CASRVTSGGIDEQFF.